This T cell receptor beta chain stems from a study of human T cells and chemical hapten exposure. This clonotype was seen only a few times. Time point meaning: patch test 2, 6 weeks after DPC sensitization. Treatment meaning: therapeutic diphenylcyclopropenone sensitization with weekly scalp DPC. Trimming removed 6 bases at V and 8 bases at J, with 11 bases between. This CDR3 contains 13 residues. Germline V lookup: CDR1 MNHNY, CDR2 SVGAGI (reference sequence). TCRdb re-called the RACE reads through MiXCR, storing one row per CDR3 protein. The table lists around 67,000 distinct CDR3 sequences, over 6.5% of them singletons, with roughly 3% in the top ten.

The V and J genes are TRBV6-6 and TRBJ1-6; D not resolved. The material sequenced was whole blood, taken in connection with sensitization to the hapten diphenylcyclopropenone (DPC). This receptor was obtained from a woman in her forties or fifties with alopecia areata. Some clones in this sample may be carry-over from other donors' samples. CDR3 DNA sequence: TGTGCCAGCAGGCAGCCCGAGGATTCACCCCTCCACTTT. This sequence encodes CASRQPEDSPLHF.